The sequence of this T cell receptor (beta chain) was determined in a study of blood T cell repertoires in COVID-19 (dated by TCRdb to 2020 to 2021). Study-level background: The collaborator samples originated in the United States, Italy and Spain and spanned the acute and convalescent phases of COVID-19. The material from the prospective study consisted of cDNA or gDNA derived from T cells, B-cell-depleted T cells, or PBMCs. The dataset comprised deeply sampled blood TCRbeta repertoires from subjects exposed to, actively infected with, or recovered from COVID-19. The repertoires were released in a freely available public database meant as a resource for research on the immune response to SARS-CoV-2. The samples were drawn from the first 160 participants of the ongoing ImmuneRACE study and from 950 to 1,500 subjects provided by 6 global collaborators. The sample metadata nearly always contained a de-identified subject ID, COVID-19 status, age in years and sex. Where HLA class I and class II types were available, the types were taken from metadata supplied by the sample provider, not from assay-based typing. Points the paper makes about the study in general: How much clinical and demographic metadata was included differed by source and by participant, and the metadata was provided uncurated.

Collaborating institutions collected whole blood in K2EDTA tubes following their own protocols. Collaborator samples were shipped for TCRbeta analysis as frozen whole blood, isolated PBMCs, or DNA extracted from either sample type. Trimming removed 10 bases from V and 5 bases from J, leaving 14 bases between the germline ends. Sequences MDHEN (CDR1) and SYDVKM (CDR2) are obtained from the germline V gene. The CDR3 spans 12 residues, from the cysteine through the phenylalanine. Kept here is only the CDR3 DNA, which spans 36 bases and is read in frame from base 1. Concerning this clone: It has no known antigen specificity. One base away there is no much larger clone; base qualities are not given.

TCRbeta CDR3 regions were amplified from genomic DNA by means of the immunoSEQ Assay, a bias-controlled multiplex PCR. Processing in the source paper ran as follows. The number of nucleated cells in each sample was estimated from the amplification of reference gene primers within the assay. Sequence reads were collapsed and filtered to measure the absolute abundance of every unique TCRbeta CDR3 rearrangement. For each sample, productive Simpson clonality was calculated as the square root of Simpson's diversity index over productive rearrangements. This immuneACCESS table, as held by TCRdb, lists in-frame sequences with V and J called but not all clones. Of the missing ones, under half trace to an unresolved V gene in checked studies; the others have no known cause. The V and J calls and clone size come from that table; D and trimming were worked out from the DNA. This sample gives around 12,000 clones in total; 65% to 80% of them show up just once. About 43% of the sample lies in the top ten.

The receptor was derived from a woman older than 75 with acute or convalescent COVID-19. Sequences were obtained from peripheral blood. The chain couples TRBV28 to TRBJ2-5; TRBD2 is a weak D gene call, 7 bases matching. The bases read TGTGCCACCGCGCGGGGGCGGGAGACCCAGTACTTC. The resulting protein is CATARGRETQYF. Outside the CDR3, residues come from the reference TRBV28 and TRBJ2-5 proteins, so the full variable domain is: DVKVTQSSRYLVKRTGEKVFLECVQDMDHENMFWYRQDPGLGLRLIYFSYDVKMKEKGDIPEGYSVSREKKERFSLILESASTNQTSMYLCATARGRETQYFGPGTRLLVL.